This passage covers 8 T cell receptor beta chains from one sample sequenced in a study of blood T cell repertoires in COVID-19. Assay used: immunoSEQ multiplex PCR; TCRdb lists only in-frame clones, some missing. The table lists about 140,000 clones, about 80% of them singletons. Sequenced input: peripheral blood. These receptors all come from a man in his 70s who had recovered from COVID-19.

The J gene is TRBJ1-4, the V gene TRBV12-3 or TRBV12-4; TRBD1 matches at 9 bases. CDR3 length: 13 amino acids. Trimming removed 8 bases from V and 4 bases from J; junction bases left unmatched: 2. Here the CDR3 DNA reads TGTGCCAGCGGACAGGGGTTTAATGAAAAACTGTTTTTT. Translating gives CASGQGFNEKLFF.

The V gene is TRBV27, the J gene TRBJ1-1; no definite D call. The V end was cut by 7 bases, the J end by 3 bases, with 12 bases between. The CDR3 is made up of 13 amino acids. In germline, CDR1 is MNHEY, CDR2 SMNVEV (reference sequence). CDR3 DNA: TGTGCCAGCAAGCGGTATGAAGACACTGAAGCTTTCTTT. Protein product: CASKRYEDTEAFF.

This clone was seen a handful of times. Other DNA sequences in the same sample also yield this CDR3. CDR3 sequence reads: CASSQGGAGGGTDTQYF. As DNA, the CDR3 is TGCGCCAGCAGCCAAGGGGGAGCGGGAGGGGGCACAGATACGCAGTATTTT. This chain uses TRBV4-1 with TRBJ2-3; 10 bases fit TRBD2. CDR3 length: 17 amino acids. Per the germline V gene, CDR1 is MGHRA and CDR2 is YSYEKL. With 1 base clipped from V and 1 base from J, the junction kept 5 bases outside the gene matches.

This chain uses TRBV11-2 with TRBJ2-7; 10 nucleotides agree with TRBD1. This CDR3 is 19 amino acids long. Germline assignment: CDR1 SGHAT and CDR2 FQNNGV. V shed 6 bases, J shed 4 bases, and the junction held 21 bases outside the gene matches. CDR3 in DNA: TGTGCCAGCAGTTACCTCAAGAAGCTCTCGGACAGGGGGAGGTACGAGCAGTACTTC. It specifies CASSYLKKLSDRGRYEQYF. The full variable domain, its missing parts supplied by reference TRBV11-2 and TRBJ2-7, is EAGVAQSPRYKIIEKRQSVAFWCNPISGHATLYWYQQILGQGPKLLIQFQNNGVVDDSQLPKDRFSAERLKGVDSTLKIQPAKLEDSAVYLCASSYLKKLSDRGRYEQYFGPGTRLTVT.

The chain uses TRBV6-1 and TRBJ2-7; maybe TRBD2 (6 bases). CDR1 and CDR2 (germline): MNHNS, SASEGT. This CDR3 contains 14 residues. V was cut by 2 bases and J by 6 bases, with 14 bases left in between. CDR3 residues: CASSESWASVEQYF. The CDR3 DNA sequence: TGTGCCAGCAGTGAATCGTGGGCTAGCGTCGAGCAGTACTTC.

This clone was seen a handful of times. The V call is TRBV7-9, the J call TRBJ1-1, with 8 bases lining up with TRBD1. The CDR3 is 14 residues long. Germline V CDR1 and CDR2: SEHNR, FQNEAQ (reference sequence). V lost 4 bases, J lost 1 base, and 2 bases stayed unmatched. CDR3 sequence (DNA): TGTGCCAGCAGCTACGGGACAGGGAACACTGAAGCTTTCTTT. Its protein is CASSYGTGNTEAFF.

The chain employs TRBV19 and TRBJ2-3; unclear D gene. The V end lost 1 base, the J end lost 6 bases, and 11 bases lay between the germline ends. This CDR3 has 14 residues. In germline, CDR1 is LNHDA, CDR2 SQIVND (reference sequence). The CDR3 sequence: CASSIAVTADTQYF. The CDR3 DNA is TGTGCCAGTAGTATAGCGGTTACCGCCGATACGCAGTATTTT.

This sequence joins TRBV2 and TRBJ2-2, with 7 bases matching TRBD2. Germline CDR1 is SNHLY and CDR2 is FYNNEI. The CDR3 consists of 15 residues. The V segment lost 7 bases and the J segment 5 bases; nucleotides outside the gene matches: 10. In DNA form, the CDR3 reads TGTGCCAGCACCCAAGTGACGGGAGGAACCGGGGAGCTGTTTTTT. Encoded protein: CASTQVTGGTGELFF.